These 17 T cell receptor beta chains were sequenced from one sample in a study of cytomegalovirus exposure and HLA in healthy donors (dated by TCRdb to 2015 to 2018). The method was the immunoSEQ multiplex PCR assay. A mixture of 60 forward primers for TCR Vbeta segments and 13 reverse primers for TCR Jbeta segments was used in the multiplex PCR. TCRdb stores this immuneACCESS table with in-frame sequences only. Part of the clones is absent; in the studies checked, under half of the shortfall reflects unresolved V genes, and no reason is known for the rest. The sample table shows approximately 210,000 clones, and about nine tenths are seen once. About 1.2% of the sample comes from the top ten. The sequenced sample consisted of PBMCs. The receptors come from a young man in good health and CMV-seronegative.

CDR3 DNA: TGCGCCAGCAGCTGGGGGGGACTAGCGGAAGAGACCCAGTACTTC. It specifies CASSWGGLAEETQYF. The V call is TRBV5-1, the J call TRBJ2-5, with 11 positions matching TRBD2. The germline V gene encodes CDR1 SGHRS and CDR2 YFSETQ. This CDR3 is 15 amino acids long. After removal of 3 bases from V and 3 bases from J, the junction contained 4 bases not matched to a gene.

This clone was detected only once. V usage is TRBV10-1 and J usage is TRBJ2-7, with D tentatively TRBD2 (5 bases). The CDR3 is made up of 17 amino acids. The V gene's germline CDR1 is WNHNN and CDR2 SYGVQD (reference sequence). Trimming took 8 bases from V and 5 from J, leaving 28 bases between them. In DNA form, the CDR3 reads TGCGCCAGCTTTGTCTGGGCGGGTGGGAGAAGGTACGACGAGCAGTACTTC. It encodes CASFVWAGGRRYDEQYF.

The genes are TRBV29-1 and TRBJ2-2; D remains ambiguous. V was trimmed by 4 bases and J by 2 bases, leaving 8 bases between them. Germline V gene data show CDR1 as SQVTM and CDR2 as ANQGSEA. The length of the CDR3 is 13 residues. CDR3 DNA sequence: TGCAGCGTTGGTACACCTAACACCGGGGAGCTGTTTTTT. Amino acid sequence: CSVGTPNTGELFF.

The rearrangement links TRBV30 to TRBJ2-5; 10 bases align to TRBD1. Unmatched junction bases numbered 14, after V lost 0 bases and J lost 10 bases. The CDR3 covers 16 residues. Germline lookup yields CDR1 GTSNPN and CDR2 SVGIG (reference sequence). CDR3 DNA sequence: TGTGCCTGGAGTGTTTTGATGGACAGGGGGGGTTTGGGCCAGTACTTC. Its translation: CAWSVLMDRGGLGQYF.

CDR3 bases: TGTGCCAGCAGCCAAGTCCTAGCGGGAATCTATGCTTCCTACAATGAGCAGTTCTTC. Protein: CASSQVLAGIYASYNEQFF. The V and J genes are TRBV4-2 and TRBJ2-1; 9 nucleotides agree with TRBD2. V shed 1 base, J shed 1 base, and the junction held 11 bases outside the gene matches. The length of the CDR3 is 19 residues. Germline V gene sequence: CDR1 LGHNA, CDR2 YNFKEQ.

This clone was detected only once. J is TRBJ2-1 and V is TRBV7-9; 11 positions agree with TRBD2. There are 15 residues in the CDR3. The germline CDR1 and CDR2 sequences are SEHNR and FQNEAQ (reference sequence). The V segment lost 6 bases and the J segment 8 bases; nucleotides outside the gene matches: 9. In nucleotides, the CDR3 is TGTGCCAGCAGTCCTACTAGCGGGGGTCGGGATGAGCAGTTCTTC. It translates to CASSPTSGGRDEQFF. Filled out from reference TRBV7-9 and TRBJ2-1, the complete variable domain reads DTGVSQNPRHKITKRGQNVTFRCDPISEHNRLYWYRQTLGQGPEFLTYFQNEAQLEKSRLLSDRFSAERPKGSFSTLEIQRTEQGDSAMYLCASSPTSGGRDEQFFGPGTRLTVL.

The chain carries TRBV19 and TRBJ1-5; perhaps TRBD1 as D (6 bases). V was shortened by 4 bases and J by 2 bases, with 15 bases between the two germline ends. Germline V gives CDR1 LNHDA, CDR2 SQIVND (reference sequence). The length of the CDR3 is 16 residues. CDR3: CASSTGAGWRNQPQHF. The CDR3, as DNA: TGTGCCAGTAGTACAGGGGCAGGGTGGCGCAATCAGCCCCAGCATTTT.

Of note for this clone: A read error is likely, as this CDR3 ends without the conserved phenylalanine or tryptophan. The gene calls are TRBV4-1 and TRBJ2-7; TRBD1 matches 8 bases. The CDR3 sequence is 16 residues long. With 6 bases clipped from V and 6 bases from J, the junction kept 16 bases outside the gene matches. Germline V lookup: CDR1 MGHRA, CDR2 YSYEKL. Written as DNA, the CDR3 is TGCGCCAGCAGTCCAAGTCCCGGACAGGGACGCCCCGAGCAGTACCTC. This gives the protein CASSPSPGQGRPEQYL.

The sample holds a few counts of this clone. The chain joins TRBV5-4 to TRBJ2-4, with D perhaps TRBD2 (7 bases). The V gene's germline CDR1 is SGHNT and CDR2 YYREEE (reference sequence). V lost 4 bases to trimming and J lost 1 base, with 21 bases between them. There are 18 residues in the CDR3. The CDR3 nucleotides read TGTGCCAGCAGCGACGTTTGGGTAGGGGGAGGGGCCAAAAACATTCAGTACTTC. It encodes CASSDVWVGGGAKNIQYF.

This clone has a single count. The chain combines TRBV11-2 with TRBJ2-1; 15 positions agree with TRBD2. The CDR3 length is 17 residues. V lost 4 bases and J lost 6; bases outside the gene matches: 7. Germline CDR1 SGHAT, CDR2 FQNNGV. CDR3 sequence: CASSYGTSGRRGNEQFF. The CDR3 coding sequence is TGTGCCAGCAGCTACGGGACTAGCGGGAGGAGGGGCAATGAGCAGTTCTTC.

This chain uses TRBV4-1 with TRBJ2-3; 11 bases fit TRBD2. The V segment lost 2 bases and the J segment 9 bases; nucleotides outside the gene matches: 1. The CDR3 spans 13 residues. Germline loops: CDR1 MGHRA, CDR2 YSYEKL. CDR3 bases: TGCGCCAGCAGCCAACTAGCGGGGGGAACGCAGTATTTT. Protein sequence: CASSQLAGGTQYF.

This sequence joins TRBV6-1 and TRBJ2-1, with a tentative D call TRBD2 (6 bases). Trimming pared 0 bases from V and 4 bases from J, leaving 10 bases between. The CDR3 is 15 residues long. Germline CDR1 and CDR2: MNHNS and SASEGT. In DNA form, the CDR3 reads TGTGCCAGCAGTGAAGCGGGGACTGGGTACAATGAGCAGTTCTTC. Translation gives CASSEAGTGYNEQFF.

The chain employs TRBV2 and TRBJ2-2; TRBD2 is a possible D gene (6 bases). Germline V gene sequence: CDR1 SNHLY, CDR2 FYNNEI. The CDR3 spans 16 residues. Trimming pared 1 base from V and 5 bases from J, leaving 14 bases between. The CDR3 sequence: CASSEGGGIGTGELFF. CDR3 sequence (DNA): TGTGCCAGCAGTGAAGGTGGGGGGATCGGGACCGGGGAGCTGTTTTTT.

This clone has just one count. This chain uses TRBV5-1 with TRBJ2-3, with 11 bases aligning to TRBD2. This CDR3 comprises 15 residues. Losses at the gene ends were 7 bases for V and 1 base for J; bases not matched to a gene: 5. Germline V gene lookup returns CDR1 SGHRS and CDR2 YFSETQ. The CDR3 loop is CASVPTSGGTDTQYF. CDR3 DNA: TGCGCCAGCGTACCGACTAGCGGGGGCACAGATACGCAGTATTTT.

In regard to this clone: At one end, the junction sequence differs from germline, possibly due to a read error. The chain carries TRBV7-7 and TRBJ2-5; 7 bases are a match to TRBD2. The CDR3 length is 15 residues. CDR1 is SSHAT and CDR2 is FNYEAQ in the germline V gene (reference sequence). The CDR3 reads CASSLALRERETQYF. Written as DNA, the CDR3 is TGTGCTAGCAGCTTAGCGCTGCGGGAGAGAGAGACCCAGTACTTC.

The chain has TRBV7-9 and TRBJ2-1, with 10 bases fitting TRBD2. This CDR3 spans 18 amino acids. CDR1 and CDR2 (germline): SEHNR, FQNEAQ (reference sequence). The V and J ends lost 4 bases and 2 bases, in that order; junction bases with no gene match: 11. The CDR3 loop reads CASSSAPFLAGAYNEQFF. Written as DNA, the CDR3 is TGTGCCAGCAGCTCTGCGCCGTTCCTAGCGGGGGCCTACAATGAGCAGTTCTTC.

The chain joins TRBV5-6 to TRBJ2-1, with D tentatively TRBD2 (6 bases). CDR1 and CDR2 from the germline V gene are SGHDT and YYEEEE. The CDR3 runs to 14 residues. Trimming took 3 bases from V and 12 from J, leaving 19 bases between them. CDR3 sequence: CASSSFSGEKGQFF. The CDR3 DNA follows: TGTGCCAGCAGCTCCTTTTCGGGAGAGAAGGGGCAGTTCTTC.